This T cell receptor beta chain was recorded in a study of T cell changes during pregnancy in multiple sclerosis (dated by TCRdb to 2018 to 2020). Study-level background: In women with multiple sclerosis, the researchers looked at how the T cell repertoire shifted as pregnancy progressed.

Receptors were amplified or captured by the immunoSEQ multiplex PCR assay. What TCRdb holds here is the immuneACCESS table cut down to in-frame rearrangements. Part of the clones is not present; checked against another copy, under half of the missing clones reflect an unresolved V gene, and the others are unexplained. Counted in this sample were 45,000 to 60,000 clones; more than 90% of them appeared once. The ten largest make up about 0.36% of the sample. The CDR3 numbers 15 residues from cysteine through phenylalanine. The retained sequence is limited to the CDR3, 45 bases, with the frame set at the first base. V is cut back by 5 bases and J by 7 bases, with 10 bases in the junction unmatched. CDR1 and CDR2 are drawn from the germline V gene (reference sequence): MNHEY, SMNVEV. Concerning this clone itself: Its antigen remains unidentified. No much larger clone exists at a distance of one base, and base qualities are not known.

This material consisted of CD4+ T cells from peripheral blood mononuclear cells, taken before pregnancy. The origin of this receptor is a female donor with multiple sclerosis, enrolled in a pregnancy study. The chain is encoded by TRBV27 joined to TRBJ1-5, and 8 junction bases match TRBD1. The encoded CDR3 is CASSVDHRGYQPQHF. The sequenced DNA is TGTGCCAGCAGTGTAGATCACAGGGGGTACCAGCCCCAGCATTTT.